The sequence of this T cell receptor (beta chain) was determined in a study of T cell responses to AZD1222 COVID-19 vaccine. Note on this clone: What it binds is unknown.

The CDR3 consists of 14 residues. Germline assignment: CDR1 LNHDA and CDR2 SQIVND (reference sequence). Trimming stripped 1 base from V and 2 bases from J, with 8 bases between. Notes on the study in general: White British people made up most donors, females outnumbered males, and clonal diversity was possibly underestimated. Sampling captured repertoires only after the peak T cell response.

Sequencing was performed with immunoSEQ multiplex PCR; in TCRdb, only in-frame clones are kept and a portion is missing. The table records 110,000 or so clones, over 75% of them present only once. This TCR was recovered from an adult in good health. This sample comprised peripheral blood, obtained on day 0 of AZD1222 vaccination. The rearrangement uses TRBV19 and TRBJ2-5; D is uncertain. The CDR3 DNA sequence: TGTGCCAGTAGTATAGGTGTTCATCAAGAGACCCAGTACTTC. Residues: CASSIGVHQETQYF.